This T cell receptor (beta chain) was recorded in a study of shared clonotypes between healthy human individuals (dated by TCRdb to the early 2020s). Context from the whole study: The cohort included a few men and a couple of women between 18 and 49 years of age. Leukapheresis yielded between about 0.94 and 9.5 billion PBMCs per donor. To estimate repertoire size and how much clonotype sharing occurs between individuals, the study deeply sequenced the blood TCR repertoires of about five healthy adults. For each donor, CD4 naive and CD4 memory were each run on three plates, CD8 naive on two plates, and CD8 memory on one plate. To increase sequencing depth and limit assay-specific biases, TCR repertoire library preparation and sequencing were carried out by different laboratories using diverse techniques. The paper's findings and limits, for the study overall: Clonotypes shared by all four sorted-subset donors showed higher generation probabilities than non-shared clonotypes. Naive subsets generally had larger estimated clonotype richness than memory subsets. Based on pairwise subsampling, the degree of clonotype sharing among donors was expected to be affected by sequencing depth. Sharing across a few donors was observed for approximately 5% of naive CD4, 3% to 4% of naive CD8, 2.3% of memory CD4, and around 0.42% of memory CD8 clonotypes. The small number of donors limited the genetic and exposure-history diversity represented. Incomplete sequencing was indicated by rarefaction of sorted-subset datasets, despite the large sequencing depth. Sampling was restricted to blood, and TCR repertoires in tissues likely differ from the TCR repertoires found in blood.

Using the deep immunoSEQ assay, TCR CDR3 regions were amplified from genomic DNA by multiplex PCR. For each cell subset, the extracted genomic DNA was distributed evenly across all wells of several immunoSEQ 96-well plates, and each plate served as one replicate. Each replicate PCR for sorted subsets received about 180 ng genomic DNA, equal to roughly 33,000 T cell genomes. The purified libraries were quantified using a Qubit 3.0 fluorometer, sized with a Bioanalyzer 2100, and then quantified again using the KAPA Library Quantification kit. Each immunoSEQ 96-well plate was sequenced on its own single-read 150-cycle Illumina NextSeq 550 flow cell. In the source study's methods: Because the immunoSEQ output included only junctional sequences and no quality scores, the filtering could not be the same as the filtering used for full-length reads. Sequences were annotated with PyIR, a Python wrapper for IgBLAST v1.9, and V/J genes and CDR3 were assigned using IMGT germline references. Any read was removed if the V/J assignment was weak (E-value above 1e-6), the CDR3 was missing, or the read contained stop codons, out-of-frame junctions, or ambiguous translated residues. V3J clonotypes were defined as sequences sharing the same inferred V gene, J gene, and CDR3 amino acid sequence. Percentage overlap between repertoires was computed as shared unique clonotypes divided by the size of the smaller repertoire. RTK rarefaction, the Chao1 estimator, and Recon v2.1 estimates of unobserved clonotypes were used to assess repertoire richness. OLGA was used to compute generation probabilities for all TCRbeta clonotypes that the gDNA method yielded from a few donors. TCRdb limited this immuneACCESS table to in-frame rearrangements with V and J called. A share of clones is missing; checked studies link under half to unresolved V genes, and the rest is unexplained. V and J calls and clone size are as listed in that table; D and trimming were resolved from the DNA. This sample holds millions of clones; 93% were observed only once. The top ten constitute 0.3% to 0.4% of the sample.

Worth noting for this clone: There is no known antigen for this receptor. Nothing much larger sits one base from this clone, and base qualities are not available.

The donors were healthy, HIV-negative adults with no recently reported acute infections or vaccinations. Every donor was a Caucasian adult residing in Nashville, Tennessee, USA. Magnetic negative selection was used to enrich CD4+ T cells, after which naive cells were positively selected on CD45RA and the negative fraction became the memory subset. Blood was obtained by leukapheresis, after which PBMCs were separated by Ficoll-Histopaque density gradient centrifugation and cryopreserved in liquid nitrogen vapor phase. Analytical flow cytometry was used to check the purity and quantity of every magnetically sorted T cell population. Genomic DNA was isolated from every sorted fraction and measured by UV absorbance on a Nanodrop 2000c. The germline V gene sets CDR1 to SQVTM and CDR2 to ANQGSEA. Taken from cysteine to phenylalanine, the CDR3 has 16 residues. Only the CDR3 part of the read is kept: 48 bases, read in frame from the first base. V was cut back by 2 bases and J by 2 bases, leaving a gap of 16 bases between them.

Sequenced: naive CD4+ T cells from PBMCs. This specimen's cell subset or site label, per the study, means: CD45RA+ positively selected. Recombination connected TRBV29-1 to TRBJ2-1; the D gene is unclear. This TCR came from a man aged 18 to 30 in good health. Some clones in this sample may be carry-over from other donors' samples. The CDR3 reads CSVEPPRVPAYNEQFF. DNA sequence: TGCAGCGTTGAACCCCCCCGGGTCCCAGCCTACAATGAGCAGTTCTTC.